Listed below are T cell receptor beta chains from one sample, sequenced in a study of beta chain features in type 1 diabetes. Sequencing used immunoSEQ multiplex PCR; TCRdb keeps in-frame clones, though not all of them. The sample lists over 150,000 clones; 6% to 9% were seen once. Sequenced: central memory CD4+ T cells from blood. These receptors were collected from a man younger than 35 with type 1 diabetes. Both conserved end residues are part of each CDR3. Each record gives: clone size, V gene, D gene, J gene, CDR3 DNA, CDR3 protein. A D gene is named only where the DNA matches it firmly. The size of a clone is reported for some rows only, either as once, few or many, or as a class for expanded clones.

-,TRBV5-1,-,TRBJ1-1,TGCGCCAGCAGCTTGTACGGGACAACTGAAGCTTTCTTT,CASSLYGTTEAFF
-,TRBV19,-,TRBJ2-4,TGTGCCAGTAGTATACAGGTCACAGGAGAAAACATTCAGTACTTC,CASSIQVTGENIQYF
-,TRBV30,-,TRBJ1-4,TGTGCCTGGAACCGCCCGGGGGGTATCAGGGTGTTTTTT,CAWNRPGGIRVFF
-,TRBV11-2,TRBD1,TRBJ1-5,TGTGCCAGCAGCCCCCGACAGGGGGAAGGCAATCAGCCCCAGCATTTT,CASSPRQGEGNQPQHF
few,TRBV2,TRBD1,TRBJ2-5,TGTGCCAGCAGTGAAACCCGGACAGGGGGAGAGACCCAGTACTTC,CASSETRTGGETQYF
-,TRBV4-2,-,TRBJ2-7,TGTGCCAGCAGCCAAGACGTTTCCGCGGGAACAACCTCCTACGAGCAGTACTTC,CASSQDVSAGTTSYEQYF
-,TRBV4-2,TRBD2,TRBJ2-1,TGTGCCAGCAGCCAGGGGTTCACTAGCGGGAGGGCAAATGAGCAGTTCTTC,CASSQGFTSGRANEQFF
few,TRBV21-1,-,TRBJ2-3,TGTGCCAGCAGCGGGGATACGGGATCAGGTGACGACACAGATACGCAGTATTTT,CASSGDTGSGDDTDTQYF
few,TRBV5-1,TRBD1,TRBJ2-3,TGCGCCAGCAGCTTTCCGGCAGGGGGCGATACGCAGTATTTT,CASSFPAGGDTQYF
few,TRBV7-2,-,TRBJ2-7,TGTGCCAGCAGCTTACCCCAAGCGAGTGAGCAGTACTTC,CASSLPQASEQYF
few,TRBV11-2,-,TRBJ2-7,TGTGCCAGCAGCTTAGATTTAATAGGGGACACCCCGTACTTC,CASSLDLIGDTPYF
-,TRBV6-1,-,TRBJ1-2,TGTGCCAGCAGTGTGGGGGGAACTAACTATGGCTACACCTTC,CASSVGGTNYGYTF
-,TRBV7-2,-,TRBJ1-5,TGTGCCAGCAGCTTAAGCTCTGGGGAGGGTCAGCCCCAGCATTTT,CASSLSSGEGQPQHF
-,TRBV11-2,TRBD2,TRBJ2-5,TGTGCCAGCAGCTTAGATCCAGGGAGGGCAGAGACCCAGTACTTC,CASSLDPGRAETQYF
few,TRBV13,-,TRBJ2-7,TGTGCCAGCAGCTCCCAGGGTGGCGGGGGCTTGGAGCAGTACTTC,CASSSQGGGGLEQYF
few,TRBV5-5,-,TRBJ2-1,TGTGCCAGCAGCTTGGACCCCGTGAGCTCCTACAATGAGCAGTTCTTC,CASSLDPVSSYNEQFF
few,TRBV5-1,-,TRBJ2-7,TGCGCCAGTGGGACTGAAAACTACGAGCAGTACTTC,CASGTENYEQYF
-,TRBV7-9,TRBD1,TRBJ1-2,TGTGCCAGCAGCGTGGACAGGGGGCTCTATGGCTACACCTTC,CASSVDRGLYGYTF
few,TRBV27,TRBD1,TRBJ2-5,TGTGCCAGCAGTGAGGGGACAGGGGGGGAGACCCAGTACTTC,CASSEGTGGETQYF
-,TRBV6-5,TRBD1,TRBJ2-7,TGTGCCAGCAGTTACCCACAGGGGGACGAGCAGTACTTC,CASSYPQGDEQYF
few,TRBV5-1,-,TRBJ2-1,TGCGCCAGCAGCACGTGGCCGGGACTGATACTTCAGTTCTTC,CASSTWPGLILQFF
-,TRBV25-1,TRBD1,TRBJ2-3,TGTGCCAGCCGGACAGGGGCAGATACGCAGTATTTT,CASRTGADTQYF
few,TRBV5-6,-,TRBJ1-1,TGTGCCAGCAGCCGACAGGAAGAAGCTTTCTTT,CASSRQEEAFF
few,TRBV2,-,TRBJ2-3,TGTGCCAGCAGTGCAACAGGGTCCGTCGATACGCAGTATTTT,CASSATGSVDTQYF
few,TRBV5-1,-,TRBJ1-1,TGCGCCAGCAGCTTGGACTTCCGCCAGGGCTCGGGTGAAGCTTTCTTT,CASSLDFRQGSGEAFF
few,TRBV7-2,-,TRBJ2-3,TGTGCCAGCAGCCCCAACAGGGACGATACGCAGTATTTT,CASSPNRDDTQYF
few,TRBV6-5,TRBD1,TRBJ1-2,TGTGCCAGCAGTGGGACAGGGAGTTATGGCTACACCTTC,CASSGTGSYGYTF
-,TRBV6-1,-,TRBJ2-3,TGTGCCAGCAGACAAAGGGACAAGCCCACAGATACGCAGTATTTT,CASRQRDKPTDTQYF
few,TRBV7-2,-,TRBJ1-1,TGTGCCAGCAGCCCTGACAGTGAAGCTTTCTTT,CASSPDSEAFF
-,TRBV11-2,-,TRBJ1-5,TGTGCCAGCAGCCTAATAGGGGCAGAGAATCAGCCCCAGCATTTT,CASSLIGAENQPQHF
few,TRBV11-2,-,TRBJ1-2,TGTGCCAGCAGCGCAGAGCCCCGGGGGGCCTTTATCAATGGCTACACCTTC,CASSAEPRGAFINGYTF
-,TRBV7-9,TRBD2,TRBJ2-7,TGTGCCAGCAGCTTGGGTAGCGGGAGACTCTACGAGCAGTACTTC,CASSLGSGRLYEQYF
few,TRBV27,TRBD2,TRBJ2-2,TGTGCCAGCAGTCAGTCCGGGGGGGCCGGAGGCGGGGAGCTGTTTTTT,CASSQSGGAGGGELFF
many,TRBV7-2,-,TRBJ2-1,TGTGCCAGCAGTCCCTCGGCGGATTTCTACAATGAGCAGTTCTTC,CASSPSADFYNEQFF
few,TRBV5-1,TRBD2,TRBJ2-5,TGCGCCAGCCAATTAGCGGGAGGGCAAGAGACCCAGTACTTC,CASQLAGGQETQYF
-,TRBV5-1,TRBD1,TRBJ1-1,TGCGCCAGCAGCTTGGGAGGCCTCGGGCAGGGGGCGGCTTTCTTT,CASSLGGLGQGAAFF
-,TRBV14,-,TRBJ2-5,TGTGCCAGCGGAAATGCGGGAGAGACCCAGTACTTC,CASGNAGETQYF
few,TRBV15,-,TRBJ2-7,TGTGCCACCAGCAGAGATGCCCGGGACGAGCAGTACTTC,CATSRDARDEQYF
few,TRBV28,-,TRBJ1-2,TGTGCCAGCAGTTTGGGAGGGCCCAACTATGGCTACACCTTC,CASSLGGPNYGYTF
-,TRBV9,TRBD2,TRBJ2-7,TGTGCCAGCAGCGTAGGGACTAGCGGGAAAAACTACGAGCAGTACTTC,CASSVGTSGKNYEQYF
few,TRBV28,-,TRBJ2-5,TGTGCCAGCAGTGGGGGCCCGGTGCGGAGTCAAGAGACCCAGTACTTC,CASSGGPVRSQETQYF
-,TRBV5-4,TRBD1,TRBJ2-4,TGTGCCAGCAGCTCTAGGGACAGCCCAAACATTCAGTACTTC,CASSSRDSPNIQYF
-,TRBV7-9,-,TRBJ1-2,TGTGCCAGCAGAAGTTCTCGTGGCCCAAAAGATGGCTACACCTTC,CASRSSRGPKDGYTF
-,TRBV6-5,-,TRBJ1-3,TGTGCCAGCAGACGGCCCGGGGCTGGAAACACCATATATTTT,CASRRPGAGNTIYF
few,TRBV10-3,TRBD2,TRBJ2-5,TGTGCCATCAGGGATAGCGGGGGGGAAGAGACCCAGTACTTC,CAIRDSGGEETQYF
-,TRBV4-2,-,TRBJ2-1,TGTGCCAGCAGCCAAGATTTCTTCCGTCAGACCTACAATGAGCAGTTCTTC,CASSQDFFRQTYNEQFF
few,TRBV6-1,TRBD1,TRBJ2-7,TGTGCCAGCACGAAACCGGGACAGGGGAACTACGAGCAGTACTTC,CASTKPGQGNYEQYF
few,TRBV7-8,-,TRBJ2-3,TGTGCCAGCAGCCTCCCCGGACTGGGGACGCAGTATTTT,CASSLPGLGTQYF
-,TRBV29-1,TRBD1,TRBJ1-2,TGCAGCGTTGAAGGGGACGGGACAGACCTCTCCGGTGGCTACACCTTC,CSVEGDGTDLSGGYTF
-,TRBV19,TRBD1,TRBJ2-2,TGTGCCAGTAGTAGACCAGGGGGCTCGAACACCGGGGAGCTGTTTTTT,CASSRPGGSNTGELFF
-,TRBV2,TRBD1,TRBJ2-7,TGTGCCAGCACTTACAGGGGAACGACCTACGAGCAGTACTTC,CASTYRGTTYEQYF
-,TRBV29-1,TRBD1,TRBJ1-2,TGCAGCGTTGGCGGACAGGATCATGGCTACACCTTC,CSVGGQDHGYTF
-,TRBV29-1,TRBD2,TRBJ2-3,TGCAGCGTTGGGGGTAGCGGGTCAGCAGATACGCAGTATTTT,CSVGGSGSADTQYF
-,TRBV11-2,-,TRBJ2-5,TGTGCCAGCAGCTTTGGTAGACAGCCACAAGAGACCCAGTACTTC,CASSFGRQPQETQYF
-,TRBV6-4,-,TRBJ1-2,TGTGCCAGCAGTGAGCAACGGTATGGCTACACCTTC,CASSEQRYGYTF
few,TRBV30,TRBD2,TRBJ2-1,TGTGCCTGGAGGGACCCGGGGACTAGCTTAAATGAGCAGTTCTTC,CAWRDPGTSLNEQFF
many,TRBV30,-,TRBJ2-4,TGTGCCTGGAGTGTACACCGCGGGACAAACATTCAGTACTTC,CAWSVHRGTNIQYF